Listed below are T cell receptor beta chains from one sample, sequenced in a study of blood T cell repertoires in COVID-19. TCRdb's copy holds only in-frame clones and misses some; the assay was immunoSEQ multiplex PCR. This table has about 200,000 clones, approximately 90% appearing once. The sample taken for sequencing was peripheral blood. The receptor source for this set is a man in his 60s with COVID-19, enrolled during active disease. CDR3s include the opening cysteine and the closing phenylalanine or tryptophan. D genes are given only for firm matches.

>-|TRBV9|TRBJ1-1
CASSVGVSDTEAFF
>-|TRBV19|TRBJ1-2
CASSSQGTYGYTF
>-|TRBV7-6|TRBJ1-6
CASSLGQRSSPLHF
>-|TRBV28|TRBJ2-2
CASQGLINTGELFF
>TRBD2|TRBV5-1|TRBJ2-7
CASSETSGGYRSYEQYF
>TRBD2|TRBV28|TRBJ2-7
CASSAPGLAGGYEQYF
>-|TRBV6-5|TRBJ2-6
CATKTGSGANVLTF
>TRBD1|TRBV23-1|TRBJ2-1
CASSQSLGQGSNEQFF
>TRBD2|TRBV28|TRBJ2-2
CASSLGLAGAGELFF
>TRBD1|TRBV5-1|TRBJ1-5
CASRPGTGDQPQHF
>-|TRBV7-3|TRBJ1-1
CASSLTRQTLNTEAFF
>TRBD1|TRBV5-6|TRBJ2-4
CASSKGQRGQNIQYF
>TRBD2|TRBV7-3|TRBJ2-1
CASSLGGTAYNEQFF
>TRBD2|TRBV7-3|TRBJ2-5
CASSLSLAEPQYF
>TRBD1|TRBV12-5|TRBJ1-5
CASGLVQGGSNQPQHF
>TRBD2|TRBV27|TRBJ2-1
CASSLTRLAGGPNNEQFF
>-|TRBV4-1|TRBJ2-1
CASSQGAPPGTYNEQFF
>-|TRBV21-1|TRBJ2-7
CASSKLNGGSSYEQYF
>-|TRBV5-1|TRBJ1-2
CASTPGHTNYGYTF
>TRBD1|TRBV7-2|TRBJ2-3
CASKTGGKSTDTQYF
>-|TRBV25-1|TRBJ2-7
CASSGDTTYEQYF
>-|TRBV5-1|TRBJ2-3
CASSPPLSTDTQYF
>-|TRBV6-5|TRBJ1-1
CASSPAGSTEAFF
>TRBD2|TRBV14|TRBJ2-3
CASSPKSLAGGSDTQYF
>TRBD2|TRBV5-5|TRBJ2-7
CASSFREALEQYF
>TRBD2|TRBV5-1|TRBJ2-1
CASSLALLAGEGNEQFF
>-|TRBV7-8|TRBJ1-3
CASSLTGSGSGNTIYF
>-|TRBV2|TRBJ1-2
CASSEAPAGNRADPAYGYTF
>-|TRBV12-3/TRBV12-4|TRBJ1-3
CASSLERGNTIYF
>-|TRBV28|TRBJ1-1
CASSTRNTEAFF
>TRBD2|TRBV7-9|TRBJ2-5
CASRSTSGQETQYF
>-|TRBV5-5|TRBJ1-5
CASSPIQGSGNQPQHF
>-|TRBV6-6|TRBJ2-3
CASSYVRGSTDTQYF
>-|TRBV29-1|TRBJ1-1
CSVAFGVSRGKTEAFF
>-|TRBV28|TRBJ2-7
CASRRRAYEQYF
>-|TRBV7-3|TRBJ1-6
CASSLYSSNSPLHF
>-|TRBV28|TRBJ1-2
CASREVKRYGYTF
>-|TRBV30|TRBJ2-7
CAWTVTYEQYF
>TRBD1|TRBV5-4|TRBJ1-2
CASSLGQGRYGYTF
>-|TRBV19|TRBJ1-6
CASTPSWSSYNSPLHF
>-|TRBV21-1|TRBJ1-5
CASSFTLNQPQHF
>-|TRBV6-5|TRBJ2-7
CASSYQGSGEQYF
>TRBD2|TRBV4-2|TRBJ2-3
CASSGPGTSGRSRMDTQYF
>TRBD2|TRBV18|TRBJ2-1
CASSPSKGGPNEQFF
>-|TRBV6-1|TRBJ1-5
CASSAGARRSGGNQPQHF
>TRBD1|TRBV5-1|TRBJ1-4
CASAVRGEVTNEKLFF
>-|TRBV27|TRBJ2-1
CASKSLLYNEQFF
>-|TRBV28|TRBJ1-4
CASSRVREKLFF
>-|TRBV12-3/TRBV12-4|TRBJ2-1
CASSMTVSNEQFF
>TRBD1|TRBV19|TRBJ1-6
CASSLKGAGNSPLHF
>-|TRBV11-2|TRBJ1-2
CASSFDRLDYGYTF
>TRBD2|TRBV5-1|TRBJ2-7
CASSPGTSGYSYEQYF